The clone carrying this TCR beta chain appeared many times. The antigen remains unidentified. This CDR3 region has 16 residues. Germline V CDR1 and CDR2: SNHLY, FYNNEI. The ends lost 6 bases at V and 1 base at J; junction bases unmatched: 5. This record belongs to a study of regulatory T cells in long-lasting Graves disease. Study-wide points: Persistent-disease Graves' patients showed less TCR diversity than new cases.

Arm-PCR of CDR3 regions and iRepertoire HTBI primers were used to build TCR beta libraries. One entry per CDR3 protein, called by TCRdb with MiXCR from the multiplex PCR reads. This table holds about 200,000 distinct CDR3 sequences, about a sixth found once. The sample's time point: newly diagnosed GD, antithyroid drugs for less than 3 months. The TCR library was prepared using RNA isolated from PBMCs. The authors drew patients from an endocrinology department in Xi'an, China. The chain recombines TRBV2 with TRBJ2-1; TRBD2 matches at 11 bases. The sequences come from peripheral blood mononuclear cells (PBMCs), collected at new diagnosis, from a patient treated with antithyroid drugs. This receptor was identified in a female donor with Graves disease. The CDR3 DNA reads as TGTGCCAGCAGGGGGCGACTAGCGGGGTCCTACAATGAGCAGTTCTTC. Amino acid sequence: CASRGRLAGSYNEQFF.